This T cell receptor beta chain was recorded in a study of blood T cell repertoires in COVID-19. Study at large: From T cells, B-cell-depleted T cells, or PBMCs came the material, which was cDNA or gDNA.

Authors' analysis steps: Counts of nucleated cells, estimated from reference gene primer amplification, were obtained. The table came from immunoSEQ multiplex PCR; TCRdb's copy has only in-frame clones and leaves some out. The V and J calls and clone size come from that table; D and trimming were worked out from the DNA. The sample lists 120,000 to 150,000 clones; 80% were seen once. The CDR3 runs to 13 residues. Deletions cut 3 bases from V and 3 bases from J, with 6 bases between. CDR1 is KGHDR and CDR2 is SFDVKD in the germline V gene. The genes are TRBV24-1 and TRBJ2-3, with D tentatively TRBD1 (5 bases). Sequenced sample: peripheral blood. This sequence was found in a woman aged 45 to 65 with acute or convalescent COVID-19. The CDR3 sequence is CATSDRQTDTQYF. CDR3 nucleotides: TGTGCCACCAGTGATCGACAGACAGATACGCAGTATTTT.